Included here is one T cell receptor beta chain sequence, with context. Its antigen is as yet unknown. The sample comes from a study of cytomegalovirus exposure and HLA in healthy donors. The J segment lost 5 bases and the V segment lost 7 bases, leaving 4 bases of the junction unmatched. Per germline, CDR1 SQVTM and CDR2 ANQGSEA. This CDR3 region has 12 residues. Study-level findings and limits: In a later analysis, most CMV-associated TCR beta chains appeared HLA-restricted.

PCR primers comprised 60 Vbeta and 13 Jbeta primers. Assay used: immunoSEQ multiplex PCR; TCRdb lists only in-frame clones, some missing. This table has 150,000 to 200,000 clones, roughly 77% appearing once. The source material was PBMCs. The clonotype was recovered from a woman aged 35 to 49 in good health and CMV-seropositive. This chain uses TRBV29-1 with TRBJ1-2; 10 bases match TRBD1. This chain's CDR3 is CSAGTGVYGYTF. In nucleotides, the CDR3 is TGCAGCGCCGGGACAGGGGTTTATGGCTACACCTTC. Together with reference TRBV29-1 and TRBJ1-2, the CDR3 gives the full variable domain: SAVISQKPSRDICQRGTSLTIQCQVDSQVTMMFWYRQQPGQSLTLIATANQGSEATYESGFVIDKFPISRPNLTFSTLTVSNMSPEDSSIYLCSAGTGVYGYTFGSGTRLTVV.